These T cell receptor beta chains were read from a single sample in a study of T-cell reconstitution after alpha-beta-depleted transplantation in children. TCRdb reprocessed the PCR reads via MiXCR and lists one record per CDR3 protein. Of about 400,000 distinct CDR3 sequences listed, roughly 21% are singletons. Source: PBMCs from the stem cell graft donor, taken from the stem cell graft. These receptors were taken from a human donor who donated a stem cell graft to a child with acute myeloid leukemia. CDR3s include the opening cysteine and the closing phenylalanine or tryptophan.

>TRBJ2-5|TRBV9
CASSVSGRESIGETQYF
>TRBJ2-7|TRBV20-1
CSAPLAGVVNEQYF
>TRBJ1-1|TRBV20-1
CSARAGAGQTEAFF
>TRBJ1-5|TRBV15
CATSRDRTGNQPQHF
>TRBJ2-7|TRBV7-2
CASSRAGERSYEQYF
>TRBJ2-7|TRBV12-3/TRBV12-4
CASSLGTGGSDEQYF
>TRBJ2-1|TRBV3-1
CASSQDYRSYNEQFF
>TRBJ2-5|TRBV5-1
CASSNPDAGTQETQYF
>TRBJ2-3|TRBV21-1
CASSKGRGFGTQYF
>TRBJ2-7|TRBV20-1
CSARERGRLSSEQYF
>TRBJ2-5|TRBV14
CASRGLRGETQYF
>TRBJ2-1|TRBV6-5
CASSYVAGGPNEQFF
>TRBJ2-7|TRBV6-5
CASSYSPPGQGSYEQYF
>TRBJ2-7|TRBV12-3/TRBV12-4
CASSWFASGPYEQYF
>TRBJ2-7|TRBV5-5
CASSQDNRGSYEQYF
>TRBJ2-1|TRBV6-7
CASSYSVEGSYNEQFF
>TRBJ1-6|TRBV4-1
CASSPWTEDSPLHF